A single TCR beta chain is shown here with its context. What it binds is unknown. Compared with germline, one end of the junction differs, possibly owing to a read error. It was genomic DNA that served as the template for profiling TCR beta VDJ and CDR3. TCRdb independently ran MiXCR on the reads; one entry per CDR3 protein. The sample shows some 120,000 distinct CDR3 sequences, 50% to 70% of them seen only once. All sequencing subjects had displayed CD8+CD57+ cell expansion on flow cytometry. The sample comes from a study of CD8+CD57+ T cells in acquired aplastic anemia. Points from the study as a whole: The study found no significant CD8+ Simpson's diversity difference between patients and controls.

CDR3 length: 17 residues. The germline V gene has CDR1 GTSNPN and CDR2 SVGIG (reference sequence). The sample comprised sorted CD4+, CD8+, or CD8+CD57+ T cells (not recorded which) from PBMCs. The source of this sequence is a human donor with aplastic anemia. The V call is TRBV30, the J call TRBJ1-2, with 8 bases that match TRBD1. CDR3 in DNA: TGTGCTTGGACCCAGGGGGCAACAGGGATCTTCAACTATGGCTACACCTTC. Protein product: CAWTQGATGIFNYGYTF.